This T cell receptor beta chain was found in a study of blood T cells in healthy people across ages. The CDR3 covers 15 residues. Germline V CDR1 and CDR2: SEHNR, FQNEAQ (reference sequence). After removal of 5 bases from V and 7 bases from J, the junction contained 11 bases not matched to a gene. This clonotype was counted ten times or more. With a J-beta primer mix and a sample-barcoded 5' primer, a second PCR ran 7 to 11 cycles. From the 5' RACE reads, TCRdb called clonotypes with MiXCR, one entry per CDR3 protein. The sample shows around 650,000 distinct CDR3 sequences, about 34% of them seen only once.

The origin of this receptor is a woman at least 80 years old in good health. The V gene is TRBV7-9, the J gene TRBJ1-2; 9 nucleotides agree with TRBD1. Sequenced material: blood. CDR3: CASSTLQGAVSGYTF. The CDR3 DNA sequence: TGTGCCAGCAGCACATTACAGGGGGCGGTATCTGGCTACACCTTC.